Shown below are 8 T cell receptor beta chains from a single sample sequenced in a study of identical twins. Using its own MiXCR run on the 5' RACE reads, TCRdb lists one record per CDR3 protein. Here the sample spans about 890,000 distinct CDR3 sequences, approximately 13% being singletons. In addition, the sample was reused for a study of yellow fever vaccine responses in identical twins.

The sample was PBMCs. Source of these receptors: a woman between 18 and 30 years old in good health.

This rearrangement joins TRBV5-1 to TRBJ2-2, with 8 bases lining up with TRBD1. The CDR3 extends over 15 amino acids. The germline gives CDR1 SGHRS, CDR2 YFSETQ. Trimming at V came to 4 bases and at J to 5 bases, leaving 7 bases not matched to a gene. In DNA, the CDR3 is TGCGCCAGCAGCGTGGGACAGGCGGGGACCGGGGAGCTGTTTTTT. It translates to CASSVGQAGTGELFF.

Many counts were recorded for this clonotype. The V and J genes are TRBV12-3 or TRBV12-4 and TRBJ2-7; 7 positions match TRBD1. The J segment lost 2 bases and the V segment lost 4 bases, leaving 8 bases of the junction unmatched. The CDR3 runs to 15 residues. The CDR3 spells CASSSADRPTYEQYF. The CDR3 DNA follows: TGTGCCAGCAGTTCTGCGGACAGGCCAACCTACGAGCAGTACTTC.

The chain has TRBV2 and TRBJ2-5, with D maybe TRBD1 (6 bases). Per the germline V gene, CDR1 is SNHLY and CDR2 is FYNNEI. The CDR3 has 17 amino acids. The V gene lost 1 base and the J gene lost 0 bases, with 15 bases spanning the gap. CDR3 DNA: TGTGCCAGCAGTGAAGAGGGTCGGGACATACACCAAGAGACCCAGTACTTC. Residues: CASSEEGRDIHQETQYF.

The chain combines TRBV29-1 with TRBJ2-3; the D gene is possibly TRBD2 (7 bases). This CDR3 contains 14 residues. Germline values: CDR1 SQVTM, CDR2 ANQGSEA. The ends were cut back, 7 bases at V and 4 bases at J, with 18 bases in the middle. This CDR3 reads CSALRSGGPDTQYF. The DNA of the CDR3 is TGCAGCGCTCTTCGATCGGGGGGCCCAGATACGCAGTATTTT.

In this sample, this clonotype turned up once. V usage is TRBV29-1 and J usage is TRBJ2-5, with 7 bases identical to TRBD1. Germline V lookup: CDR1 SQVTM, CDR2 ANQGSEA. This CDR3 spans 11 amino acids. The trim removed 7 bases at V and 5 bases at J, leaving 4 bases unmatched. The CDR3 bases are TGCAGCGGAGGGGGCATGGAGACCCAGTACTTC. It encodes CSGGGMETQYF.

The J gene is TRBJ1-1, the V gene TRBV18; no reliable D call. The CDR3 totals 13 residues. CDR1 KGHSH and CDR2 LQKENI come from the germline V gene. Trimming removed 6 bases from V and 4 bases from J, with 12 bases in between. CDR3 region: CASSPQSRTEAFF. Here the CDR3 DNA reads TGTGCCAGCTCCCCTCAATCGCGCACTGAAGCTTTCTTT.

The rearrangement joins TRBV9 to TRBJ2-5; D not resolved. V was pared by 3 bases and J by 1 base, with 7 bases between. Germline CDR1 is SGDLS and CDR2 is YYNGEE. The CDR3 runs to 13 residues. The CDR3: CASSGLFQETQYF. The DNA for the CDR3 is TGTGCCAGCAGCGGACTTTTCCAAGAGACCCAGTACTTC.

This clonotype was recorded many times. V gene TRBV6-5 combines with J gene TRBJ1-5; the D is unclear. The V gene lost 10 bases and the J gene lost 1 base, with 8 bases spanning the gap. The germline CDR1 and CDR2 sequences are MNHEY and SVGAGI. The CDR3 loop spans 12 amino acids. The CDR3 DNA reads TGTGCCACCCGGACGAGCAATCAGCCCCAGCATTTT. Its protein is CATRTSNQPQHF.